One T cell receptor (beta chain) is described in this entry. An amount of RNA that ranged from roughly 0.5 to 1 ug was reverse transcribed with random hexamers. From the immunoSEQ multiplex PCR reads, TCRdb called clonotypes with MiXCR, one entry per CDR3 protein. Of approximately 270,000 distinct CDR3 sequences in the sample, 93% were seen once. The data belong to a study of CD8 T cells in Susac syndrome. From germline, CDR1 is SGHTA and CDR2 FQGTGA. V was shortened by 4 bases and J by 1 base, with 16 bases between the two germline ends. The CDR3 consists of 16 residues. The clonotype originates from a human donor with multiple sclerosis. The sample taken for sequencing was CD4+ T cells from PBMCs. The chain employs TRBV7-3 and TRBJ2-5; weak D call: TRBD2 (5 bases). The chain's CDR3 is CASSSPGVGGQETQYF. The CDR3 region has the DNA TGTGCCAGCAGCTCGCCCGGGGTGGGCGGCCAAGAGACCCAGTACTTC.